The present T cell receptor (beta chain) was sequenced within a study of T cells in Graves' hyperthyroidism and ophthalmopathy (dated by TCRdb to about 2019). Regarding the study in general: Peripheral blood samples were taken at initial diagnosis, before any treatment was given. TCR V-J signatures able to tell the groups apart were searched for in a discovery cohort of around 95 patients, of whom roughly 42 had Graves' ophthalmopathy and about 60 had stable Graves' hyperthyroidism. An independent validation cohort of around 20 hyperthyroidism patients and about 16 patients who later progressed to ophthalmopathy tested prospective prediction of ophthalmopathy. The 100 discovery patients were divided at random into training and test sets in a 7:3 ratio. Thyroid tissue and blood T-cell repertoires from six or seven Graves' hyperthyroidism patients were also compared in the study. Following sampling, methimazole starting at 30 mg daily was given to hyperthyroidism patients, and high-dose intravenous methylprednisolone was given to ophthalmopathy patients. According to the paper, TCR Vbeta CDR3 sequencing was carried out on 135 peripheral blood samples, which came from fewer than 50 ophthalmopathy, fewer than 80 hyperthyroidism and approximately 17 progressor patients. Broader findings and caveats from the paper: Ophthalmopathy was separated from stable hyperthyroidism by a 13 V-J signature model, with approximately 86% sensitivity and 81% to 83% specificity obtained in cross-validation and 80%/75% obtained in testing. Blood samples also contained most of the expanded thyroid clonotypes (frequency above 0.001), which suggests that blood repertoires may reflect thyroid immune responses. Sample size was not statistically predetermined, and blinding of investigators to group allocation was not performed. In validation, the model predicted progression to ophthalmopathy with roughly 66% sensitivity and approximately 72% specificity, a median of 6.5 months before onset.

The germline V gene encodes CDR1 KGHDR and CDR2 SFDVKD. The CDR3 contains 14 residues, cysteine and phenylalanine counted. Here the CDR3 DNA is all that survives: 42 bases in frame from base 1. The V and J ends are trimmed by 4 bases and 1 base, leaving 9 bases between them. Many counts were recorded for this clonotype. The specificity of this receptor is unknown. No qualities accompany the bases; no much larger clone lies one base away. Amplification of TCR beta CDR3 regions was carried out from RNA transcripts. A first-round RT-PCR of the TCR CDR3 used the HTBI primer set with the Qiagen OneStep RT-PCR kit. Libraries were constructed in a second round of multiplex PCR, after which size selection and purification were carried out. The libraries were sequenced on an Illumina HiSeq2000 using paired-end 100 bp reads. On the study's bioinformatics: SOAPnuke was used to process the raw data, throwing out any read that contained adapters or uncalled bases, had a mean Phred below 15, or lacked an exact constant-primer or identifier match. High-quality paired reads were merged using COPE v1.2.5, and each unique nucleotide sequence was defined as a clonotype. Clonotypes were aligned to IMGT TRBV, TRBD and TRBJ reference segments using MiTCR v1.1. Only V-J combinations with frequency above 0.0001, covering approximately 99% of repertoires, were analysed. A TCS score was defined as the ratio between F50 (clonal expansion) and ExV (chaos), using BLOSUM62-based TCRdist between CDR3 peptides within each V-J. Welch's t-statistics and random forest reduced 500 to 550 V-J features to roughly 13, which were used in a naive Bayes classifier (R e1071). The public sequencing data were trimmed at Q25 with fastp and processed into clonotypes with MiXCR by TCRdb, which kept only in-frame beta chains. Every entry covers one CDR3 protein and lists the most common genes and DNA from its rows. TCRdb, not the authors, supplied the V and J calls. Counted in this sample were almost 600,000 distinct CDR3 sequences; approximately 13% of them appeared once. Under 7% of the sample belongs to the ten largest clones.

Hyperthyroidism patients were newly diagnosed, with disease duration under 2 months, and aged 18 to 65 years. Patients with uncontrolled infections, other autoimmune diseases, pregnancy or lactation were excluded. Diagnoses relied on clinical symptoms, serum thyroxine and TRAb, thyroid ultrasound and orbital computed tomography. Blood from progressor patients was collected at the time of first diagnosis with hyperthyroidism, before any ophthalmopathy symptoms had appeared. Ficoll-Paque density gradient centrifugation was used to isolate PBMCs from approximately 10 ml of fresh peripheral blood. Progressor patients were defined as those initially diagnosed with Graves' hyperthyroidism in whom ophthalmopathy developed during follow-up. Total RNA was extracted using Trizol reagent, and RNA quality was assessed on an Agilent 2100 Bioanalyzer.

The sample taken for sequencing was blood. This receptor was obtained from a woman in her 30s with Graves' hyperthyroidism that later progressed to Graves' ophthalmopathy. The chain was built from TRBV24-1 and TRBJ2-5, with no reliable assignment of the D segment. Read as DNA, the sequence is TGTGCCACCAGTGACCCTGGGTCCCAAGAGACCCAGTACTTC. Translated, it gives CATSDPGSQETQYF.